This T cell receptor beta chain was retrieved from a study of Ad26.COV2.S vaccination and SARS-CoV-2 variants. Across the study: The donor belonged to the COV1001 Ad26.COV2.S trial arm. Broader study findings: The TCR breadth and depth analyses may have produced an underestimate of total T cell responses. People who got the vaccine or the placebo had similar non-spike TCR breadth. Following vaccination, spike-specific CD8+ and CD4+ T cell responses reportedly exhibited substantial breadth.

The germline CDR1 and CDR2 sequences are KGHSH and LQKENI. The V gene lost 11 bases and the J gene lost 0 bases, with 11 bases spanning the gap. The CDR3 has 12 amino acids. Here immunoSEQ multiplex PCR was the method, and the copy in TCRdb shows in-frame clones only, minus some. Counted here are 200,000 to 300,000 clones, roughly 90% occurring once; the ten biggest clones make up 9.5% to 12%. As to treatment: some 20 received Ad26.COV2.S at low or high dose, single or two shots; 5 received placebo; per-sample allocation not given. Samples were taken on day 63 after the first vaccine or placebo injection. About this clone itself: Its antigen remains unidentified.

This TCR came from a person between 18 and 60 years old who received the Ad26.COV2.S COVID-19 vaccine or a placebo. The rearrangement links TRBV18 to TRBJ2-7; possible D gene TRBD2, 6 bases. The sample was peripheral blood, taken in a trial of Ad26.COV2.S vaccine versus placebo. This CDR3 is CAGRGSSYEQYF. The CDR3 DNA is TGTGCCGGCCGGGGGAGCTCCTACGAGCAGTACTTC.